These T cell receptor beta chains were read from a single sample in a study of CD8+ T cells in alopecia areata. Data came from immunoSEQ multiplex PCR; TCRdb stores just in-frame clones and leaves some out. The table lists roughly 130,000 clones, roughly 61% of them singletons. Here the sequenced sample was CD4+ T cells sorted from blood, taken at week 0. These receptors all come from a human donor with alopecia areata. Each CDR3 is given with its conserved first and last residue. The D gene is left open where the match is weak. Clone size is shown for a subset of rows, as once, few, many or a class of expanded clone.

d_gene	v_gene	abundance	j_gene	CDR3aa	CDR3nt
NA	TRBV5-1	NA	TRBJ2-1	CASSSMTSGDEQFF	TGCGCCAGCAGCTCGATGACTAGTGGCGATGAGCAGTTCTTC
NA	TRBV11-2	NA	TRBJ2-3	CASSFMARSTDTQYF	TGTGCCAGCAGCTTTATGGCCCGAAGCACAGATACGCAGTATTTT
NA	TRBV2	NA	TRBJ1-5	CASRDPTPGHSNQPQHF	TGTGCCAGCCGGGACCCCACCCCCGGGCATAGCAATCAGCCCCAGCATTTT
NA	TRBV5-1	NA	TRBJ2-3	CASSPVNTGRGTQYF	TGCGCCAGCAGCCCGGTCAACACCGGACGCGGTACGCAGTATTTT
TRBD2	TRBV4-2	NA	TRBJ2-3	CASSQELHGGAPDTQYF	TGTGCCAGCAGCCAAGAACTACACGGGGGGGCCCCAGATACGCAGTATTTT
NA	TRBV4-3	NA	TRBJ2-5	CASSQGPPGPGETQYF	TGCGCCAGCAGCCAAGGCCCTCCGGGGCCAGGGGAGACCCAGTACTTC
NA	TRBV15	NA	TRBJ1-1	CATSSVDRARAFF	TGTGCCACCAGCAGTGTTGATAGGGCGCGGGCTTTCTTT
NA	TRBV2	NA	TRBJ2-7	CASSEESRGLEYF	TGTGCCAGCAGTGAAGAATCCAGGGGCCTTGAATACTTC
NA	TRBV6-6	NA	TRBJ1-4	CASSYREDEKLFF	TGTGCCAGCAGTTACAGGGAGGACGAAAAACTGTTTTTT
NA	TRBV28	NA	TRBJ2-3	CASSFRGTDTQYF	TGTGCCAGCAGTTTCCGGGGCACAGATACGCAGTATTTT
TRBD2	TRBV7-2	NA	TRBJ2-7	CASSLVAGADSYEQYF	TGTGCCAGCAGCTTAGTAGCGGGGGCGGACTCCTACGAGCAGTACTTC
TRBD2	TRBV5-1	few	TRBJ2-3	CASSEGLATDTQYF	TGCGCCAGCAGCGAGGGACTAGCGACTGATACGCAGTATTTT
TRBD2	TRBV7-2	NA	TRBJ2-5	CASSLALGLASHETQYF	TGTGCCAGCAGCTTAGCCCTAGGACTAGCGAGTCACGAGACCCAGTACTTC
NA	TRBV6-1	NA	TRBJ2-1	CASGSYNEQFF	TGTGCCAGCGGGTCCTACAATGAGCAGTTCTTC
TRBD1	TRBV10-3	NA	TRBJ2-5	CAISESTGEETQYF	TGTGCCATCAGTGAGTCGACAGGGGAAGAGACCCAGTACTTC
NA	TRBV27	NA	TRBJ1-1	CASSFGENTEAFF	TGTGCCAGCAGTTTCGGAGAGAACACTGAAGCTTTCTTT
TRBD2	TRBV2	NA	TRBJ2-3	CASTQGLGTDTQYF	TGTGCCAGCACCCAGGGACTAGGCACAGATACGCAGTATTTT
NA	TRBV2	NA	TRBJ1-2	CASSWEGYGYTF	TGTGCCAGCTCATGGGAGGGATATGGCTACACCTTC
NA	TRBV7-2	few	TRBJ2-3	CASSFTGPPDTQYF	TGTGCCAGCAGCTTTACAGGGCCCCCAGATACGCAGTATTTT
TRBD1	TRBV5-1	once	TRBJ2-3	CASRQGSTDTQYF	TGCGCCAGCAGACAGGGGAGCACAGATACGCAGTATTTT
NA	TRBV2	NA	TRBJ2-5	CASRSPEGKETQYF	TGTGCCAGCAGAAGCCCCGAGGGGAAAGAGACCCAGTACTTC
TRBD1	TRBV6-5	NA	TRBJ1-1	CASSYRVTGVAFF	TGTGCCAGCAGTTACCGGGTAACAGGGGTCGCTTTCTTT
TRBD1	TRBV5-1	NA	TRBJ2-3	CASSFTGQGADTQYF	TGCGCCAGCAGCTTTACAGGACAGGGCGCAGATACGCAGTATTTT
NA	TRBV7-2	NA	TRBJ1-2	CASSFTGIYGYTF	TGTGCCAGCAGCTTCACAGGGATCTATGGCTACACCTTC
NA	TRBV7-9	few	TRBJ2-7	CASSPTRGYEQYF	TGTGCCAGCAGCCCGACTAGGGGTTACGAGCAGTACTTC
NA	TRBV9	NA	TRBJ1-2	CASSTVGRGDSFYGYTF	TGTGCCAGCAGCACTGTCGGGCGAGGGGACTCGTTCTATGGCTACACCTTC
TRBD1	TRBV18	NA	TRBJ1-1	CASSPTGGTEAFF	TGTGCCAGCTCACCCACAGGGGGCACTGAAGCTTTCTTT
TRBD1	TRBV2	few	TRBJ2-7	CASSRGQGVDEQYF	TGTGCCAGCAGTAGAGGACAGGGTGTCGACGAGCAGTACTTC
NA	TRBV18	NA	TRBJ1-2	CASSPSGRDYGYTF	TGTGCCAGCTCACCATCCGGCAGGGATTATGGCTACACCTTC
NA	TRBV2	NA	TRBJ2-4	CASRVGLAKNIQYF	TGTGCCAGCAGAGTCGGCTTAGCCAAAAACATTCAGTACTTC
NA	TRBV9	NA	TRBJ1-6	CASSVDGRDNSPLHF	TGTGCCAGCAGCGTAGATGGGAGGGATAATTCACCCCTCCACTTT
TRBD1	TRBV2	NA	TRBJ1-4	CASSEGRGREKLFF	TGTGCCAGCAGTGAGGGCAGGGGGCGTGAAAAACTGTTTTTT
NA	TRBV28	few	TRBJ1-5	CASSFLDTAYQPQHF	TGTGCCAGCAGTTTCCTGGACACAGCGTATCAGCCCCAGCATTTT
NA	TRBV11-1	NA	TRBJ2-7	CASSHGSEQYF	TGTGCCAGCAGCCACGGATCCGAGCAGTACTTC
NA	TRBV27	NA	TRBJ2-2	CASTSRGPTIGELFF	TGTGCCAGCACTAGCAGGGGCCCTACGATCGGGGAGCTGTTTTTT
TRBD1	TRBV5-1	once	TRBJ1-6	CASSFRQGPSPLHF	TGCGCCAGCAGCTTTAGACAGGGCCCCTCACCCCTCCACTTT
TRBD2	TRBV7-2	NA	TRBJ2-3	CASSLETSGRVGADTQYF	TGTGCCAGCAGCTTAGAAACTAGCGGGAGAGTCGGCGCAGATACGCAGTATTTT
TRBD1	TRBV5-1	NA	TRBJ2-5	CASSFRTGGQETQYF	TGCGCCAGCAGCTTCCGGACAGGGGGGCAAGAGACCCAGTACTTC
NA	TRBV1	NA	TRBJ2-7	CTSSQEGPEQYF	TGCACCAGCAGCCAAGAAGGCCCCGAGCAGTACTTC
NA	TRBV4-3	NA	TRBJ1-4	CASSQGNRGEKLFF	TGCGCCAGCAGCCAAGGTAACCGCGGTGAAAAACTGTTTTTT
TRBD1	TRBV29-1	few	TRBJ2-7	CSVGQGTYEQYF	TGCAGCGTGGGACAGGGGACCTACGAGCAGTACTTC
NA	TRBV7-3	NA	TRBJ2-7	CASSLTGSPPYEQYF	TGTGCCAGCAGCTTAACGGGCAGCCCACCGTACGAGCAGTACTTC
NA	TRBV2	few	TRBJ2-1	CASRRALENEQFF	TGTGCCAGCAGGCGGGCCCTGGAGAATGAGCAGTTCTTC
NA	TRBV27	NA	TRBJ2-3	CASSPQGLSTDTQYF	TGTGCCAGCAGTCCTCAGGGGTTAAGCACAGATACGCAGTATTTT
TRBD2	TRBV7-2	NA	TRBJ2-7	CASSLGLAGGYEQYF	TGTGCCAGCAGCCTCGGACTAGCGGGCGGCTACGAGCAGTACTTC
NA	TRBV9	few	TRBJ2-2	CASSVGLREAGELFF	TGTGCCAGCAGCGTGGGCTTGAGAGAGGCCGGGGAGCTGTTTTTT
NA	TRBV6-6	NA	TRBJ2-7	CASSYTYGGPYEQYF	TGTGCCAGCAGTTACACATATGGGGGACCCTACGAGCAGTACTTC
NA	TRBV5-1	NA	TRBJ2-2	CASSLAGTGTGELFF	TGCGCCAGCAGCTTGGCCGGGACTGGCACCGGGGAGCTGTTTTTT
NA	TRBV25-1	few	TRBJ1-4	CASRTGEGEKLFF	TGTGCCAGCAGGACAGGTGAAGGGGAAAAACTGTTTTTT
TRBD2	TRBV20-1	few	TRBJ2-3	CSAPTSPTGYF	TGCAGTGCCCCGACTAGCCCAACGGGGTATTTT
NA	TRBV19	NA	TRBJ1-2	CASSTRTGYGYTF	TGTGCCAGTAGTACTCGGACGGGCTATGGCTACACCTTC
NA	TRBV7-9	NA	TRBJ1-2	CASSLDLASTNYGYTF	TGTGCCAGCAGCTTAGATCTGGCCAGCACTAACTATGGCTACACCTTC
TRBD1	TRBV29-1	NA	TRBJ1-5	CSTRQGICQPQHF	TGCAGCACTAGACAGGGTATTTGCCAGCCCCAGCATTTT